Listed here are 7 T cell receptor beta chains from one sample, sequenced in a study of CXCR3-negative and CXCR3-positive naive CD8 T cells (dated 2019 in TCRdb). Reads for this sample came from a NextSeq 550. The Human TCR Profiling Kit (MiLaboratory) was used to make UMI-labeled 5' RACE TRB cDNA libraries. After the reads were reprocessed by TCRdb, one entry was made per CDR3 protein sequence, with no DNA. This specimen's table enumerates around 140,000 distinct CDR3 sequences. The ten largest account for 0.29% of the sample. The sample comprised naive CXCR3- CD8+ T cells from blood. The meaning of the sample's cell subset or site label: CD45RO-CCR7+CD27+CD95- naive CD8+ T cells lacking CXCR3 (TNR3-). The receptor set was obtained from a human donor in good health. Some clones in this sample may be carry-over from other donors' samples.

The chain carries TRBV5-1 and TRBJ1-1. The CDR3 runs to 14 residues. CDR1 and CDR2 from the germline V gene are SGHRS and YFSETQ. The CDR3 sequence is CASSLVDLNTEAFF. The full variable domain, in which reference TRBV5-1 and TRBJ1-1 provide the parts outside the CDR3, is KAGVTQTPRYLIKTRGQQVTLSCSPISGHRSVSWYQQTPGQGLQFLFEYFSETQRNKGNFPGRFSGRQFSNSRSEMNVSTLELGDSALYLCASSLVDLNTEAFFGQGTRLTVV.

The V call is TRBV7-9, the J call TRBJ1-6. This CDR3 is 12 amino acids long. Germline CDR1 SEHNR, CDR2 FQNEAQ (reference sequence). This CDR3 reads CASSLDGLALHF. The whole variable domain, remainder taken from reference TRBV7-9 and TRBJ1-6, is DTGVSQNPRHKITKRGQNVTFRCDPISEHNRLYWYRQTLGQGPEFLTYFQNEAQLEKSRLLSDRFSAERPKGSFSTLEIQRTEQGDSAMYLCASSLDGLALHFGNGTRLTVT.

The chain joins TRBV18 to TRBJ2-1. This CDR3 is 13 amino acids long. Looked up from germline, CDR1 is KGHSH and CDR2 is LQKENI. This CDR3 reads CASSPPDRNEQFF.

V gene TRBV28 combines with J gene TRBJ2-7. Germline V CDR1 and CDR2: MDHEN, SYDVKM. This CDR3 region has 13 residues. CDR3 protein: CASNDRGSYEQYF. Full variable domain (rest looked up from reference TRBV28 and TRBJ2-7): DVKVTQSSRYLVKRTGEKVFLECVQDMDHENMFWYRQDPGLGLRLIYFSYDVKMKEKGDIPEGYSVSREKKERFSLILESASTNQTSMYLCASNDRGSYEQYFGPGTRLTVT.

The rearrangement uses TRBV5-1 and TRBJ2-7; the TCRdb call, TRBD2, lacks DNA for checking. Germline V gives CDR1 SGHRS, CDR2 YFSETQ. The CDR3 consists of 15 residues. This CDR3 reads CASSRERERSHEQYF.

CDR3 sequence reads: CSARDPQGSTYEQYF. The chain employs TRBV20-1 and TRBJ2-7; as DNA is missing, the TRBD1 call by TCRdb cannot be tested. There are 15 residues in the CDR3. Per germline, CDR1 DFQATT and CDR2 SNEGSKA (reference sequence).

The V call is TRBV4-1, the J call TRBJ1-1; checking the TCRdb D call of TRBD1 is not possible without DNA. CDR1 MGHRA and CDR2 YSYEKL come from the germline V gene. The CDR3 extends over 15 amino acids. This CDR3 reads CASSQGDRGDTEAFF.